The 28 T cell receptor beta chains presented below share a single source sample, sequenced in a study of blood T cells in healthy people across ages. Primers used in a second PCR of roughly 6 to 12 cycles were a sample-barcoded 5' primer and a J-beta primer mix. TCRdb independently ran MiXCR on the 5' RACE reads; one entry per CDR3 protein. The data show some 700,000 distinct CDR3 sequences, about 20% seen once. The sample consisted of blood. The origin of the receptors is a man aged 65 to 85 in good health.

This clonotype was counted a few times. The gene calls are TRBV6-6 and TRBJ1-4, with D possibly TRBD1 on 5 matching bases. Germline V gives CDR1 MNHNY, CDR2 SVGAGI (reference sequence). Trimming shortened V by 4 bases and J by 4 bases, and 10 bases separated the two germline ends. CDR3 length: 14 amino acids. The CDR3: CASSSTAINEKLFF. The DNA of the CDR3 is TGTGCCAGCAGTTCGACAGCGATTAATGAAAAACTGTTTTTT.

CDR3 nucleotides: TGTGCCAGCAGTATCGTGGGATTTCGGTACAATGAGCAGTTCTTC. This gives the protein CASSIVGFRYNEQFF. This chain joins TRBV27 and TRBJ2-1; unclear D gene. V lost 5 bases to trimming and J lost 4 bases, with 15 bases between them. Germline loops: CDR1 MNHEY, CDR2 SMNVEV (reference sequence). This CDR3 is built from 15 residues.

The CDR3, as DNA: TGTGCCAGCAGCGTAAGCGGGGGGTACACAGATACGCAGTATTTT. Encoded protein: CASSVSGGYTDTQYF. V is TRBV9 and J is TRBJ2-3; 9 nucleotides line up with TRBD2. Trimming cost V 1 base and J 2 bases; bases outside gene matches: 2. The CDR3 is 15 amino acids. The germline gives CDR1 SGDLS, CDR2 YYNGEE.

V usage is TRBV20-1 and J usage is TRBJ1-2, with D perhaps matching TRBD1 (5 bases). The CDR3 sequence is 12 residues long. The ends were cut back, 3 bases at V and 7 bases at J, with 12 bases in the middle. Per germline, CDR1 DFQATT and CDR2 SNEGSKA (reference sequence). As DNA, the CDR3 is TGCAGTGCTAGGGCCCCGGGGGGTGGCTACACCTTC. It encodes CSARAPGGGYTF.

The J gene is TRBJ2-7, the V gene TRBV20-1; no clear D gene. The germline V gene encodes CDR1 DFQATT and CDR2 SNEGSKA (reference sequence). The ends were cut back, 6 bases at V and 2 bases at J, with 14 bases in the middle. The CDR3 is made up of 13 amino acids. CDR3 nucleotide sequence: TGCAGTGCCCCTCCAGGTCTTACCTACGAGCAGTACTTC. It encodes CSAPPGLTYEQYF.

This clonotype was observed a few times. The rearrangement joins TRBV20-1 to TRBJ1-3; 7 bases are shared with TRBD1. In germline, CDR1 is DFQATT, CDR2 SNEGSKA (reference sequence). V lost 5 bases and J lost 4; bases outside the gene matches: 11. The CDR3 is made up of 15 amino acids. The CDR3 sequence: CSAEWTGGLGNTIYF. DNA of the CDR3: TGCAGTGCTGAGTGGACAGGAGGTTTGGGAAACACCATATATTTT.

This clonotype was recorded a few times. V usage is TRBV29-1 and J usage is TRBJ1-1; TRBD1 might be the D (6 bases). Germline V gene data show CDR1 as SQVTM and CDR2 as ANQGSEA. The CDR3 spans 13 residues. Trimming pared 7 bases from V and 6 bases from J, leaving 18 bases between. Here the CDR3 reads CSAHGGQLSEAFF. The CDR3, as DNA: TGCAGCGCCCACGGGGGGCAGTTATCTGAAGCTTTCTTT. The variable domain in full, completed from reference TRBV29-1 and TRBJ1-1, reads SAVISQKPSRDICQRGTSLTIQCQVDSQVTMMFWYRQQPGQSLTLIATANQGSEATYESGFVIDKFPISRPNLTFSTLTVSNMSPEDSSIYLCSAHGGQLSEAFFGQGTRLTVV.

There are a few counts of this clonotype. The genes are TRBV24-1 and TRBJ2-1, with a tentative D call TRBD1 (6 bases). In germline, CDR1 is KGHDR, CDR2 SFDVKD. This CDR3 comprises 16 residues. Deletions cut 3 bases from V and 7 bases from J, with 18 bases between. CDR3 protein: CATSDNAGTSWNEQFF. DNA for the CDR3: TGTGCCACCAGTGATAACGCCGGGACAAGTTGGAATGAGCAGTTCTTC.

The rearrangement links TRBV6-1 to TRBJ2-1; D not resolved. Per germline, CDR1 MNHNS and CDR2 SASEGT. The V end was cut by 6 bases, the J end by 4 bases, with 13 bases between. The CDR3 sequence is 14 residues long. The CDR3 loop reads CASRRDGVYNEQFF. DNA of the CDR3: TGTGCCAGCAGGCGAGATGGGGTATACAATGAGCAGTTCTTC.

This clonotype was counted a few times. DNA for the CDR3: TGTGCCAGCAGCTTGCGGGACCCCCTAAGTGGAGATACGCAGTATTTT. As protein: CASSLRDPLSGDTQYF. The genes are TRBV11-2 and TRBJ2-3; tentative D call: TRBD2 (6 bases). The CDR3 is 16 residues long. Trimming took 3 bases from V and 5 from J, leaving 18 bases between them. Germline V gene data show CDR1 as SGHAT and CDR2 as FQNNGV.

The V and J genes are TRBV20-1 and TRBJ2-1, with a possible D match to TRBD2 (6 bases). Trimming removed 5 bases from V and 4 bases from J, with 18 bases in between. This CDR3 has 15 residues. Germline lookup yields CDR1 DFQATT and CDR2 SNEGSKA (reference sequence). As DNA, the CDR3 is TGCAGTGCTCGGCCCCACGGGAGTGGGTACAATGAGCAGTTCTTC. It codes for CSARPHGSGYNEQFF.

J is TRBJ2-7 and V is TRBV9; D uncertain. The tail of the sequence fits TRBJ2-5 better, so the J call may be wrong. The V gene's germline CDR1 is SGDLS and CDR2 YYNGEE. This CDR3 contains 17 residues. CDR3 amino acids: CASSTTLTSPDQETQYF. Here the CDR3 DNA reads TGTGCCAGCAGCACAACCTTGACCAGCCCAGACCAAGAGACCCAGTACTTC.

The V call is TRBV11-2, the J call TRBJ2-1; no firm D call. The CDR3 is made up of 13 amino acids. V was pared by 1 base and J by 10 bases, with 11 bases between. Germline CDR1 reads SGHAT; CDR2 reads FQNNGV. CDR3 amino acids: CASSLGVTMEQFF. Here the CDR3 DNA reads TGTGCCAGCAGCTTAGGGGTTACTATGGAGCAGTTCTTC.

This chain links TRBV19 with TRBJ2-4; 16 bases match TRBD2. Germline CDR1 and CDR2: LNHDA and SQIVND (reference sequence). The CDR3 loop spans 19 amino acids. The V gene end was trimmed by 3 bases and the J gene end by 0 bases; junction bases not matched to a gene: 5. This CDR3 reads CASSMAGTSGRGAKNIQYF. The CDR3 nucleotides read TGTGCCAGTAGTATGGCCGGGACTAGCGGGAGGGGAGCCAAAAACATTCAGTACTTC.

This clonotype was counted only a few times. V gene TRBV7-8 combines with J gene TRBJ2-5; D might be TRBD2 (6 bases). The J call could be wrong; TRBJ2-1 is a better fit for the DNA end. The CDR3 length is 14 residues. From germline, CDR1 is SGHVS and CDR2 FQNEAQ. DNA for the CDR3: TGTGCCAGCAGCTTAGCGCAGGAGGGTAATGAGCAGTTCTTC. Translation gives CASSLAQEGNEQFF.

This clonotype has more than one count but fewer than ten. The V and J genes are TRBV11-2 and TRBJ2-4, with D unclear. V was shortened by 1 base and J by 5 bases, with 9 bases between the two germline ends. Germline V gives CDR1 SGHAT, CDR2 FQNNGV. There are 14 residues in the CDR3. The CDR3 DNA reads as TGTGCCAGCAGCTTAGCTCGCCCCCAAAACATTCAGTACTTC. Its protein product is CASSLARPQNIQYF.

For this clonotype: The junction departs from germline at one end; a sequencing error may be responsible. The rearrangement links TRBV20-1 to TRBJ2-3; TRBD2 matches 10 bases. Germline CDR1 reads DFQATT; CDR2 reads SNEGSKA (reference sequence). The CDR3 runs 16 residues. The CDR3 nucleotides read TGCGGTGCTAGAACCCCCGGGACTAGCGCTGCAGATACGCAGTATTTT. Protein sequence: CGARTPGTSAADTQYF.

This clonotype was seen a few times. The chain uses TRBV27 and TRBJ2-5, with 8 bases lining up with TRBD1. The DNA end is more similar to TRBJ2-1, so the J call may be wrong. This CDR3 comprises 14 residues. The germline CDR1 and CDR2 sequences are MNHEY and SMNVEV (reference sequence). The CDR3 DNA is TGTGCCAGCAGTCCCCGGACAGGGCACAATGAGCAGTTCTTC. This sequence encodes CASSPRTGHNEQFF.

The chain is built from TRBV12-3 or TRBV12-4 and TRBJ2-5; 11 bases are shared with TRBD1. V trimming: 5 bases; J trimming: 2 bases; junction bases outside the gene matches: 13. The CDR3 runs 18 residues. CDR3 amino acids: CASSPGTGGLLLQETQYF. CDR3 sequence (DNA): TGTGCCAGCAGTCCGGGGACAGGGGGTCTTTTGTTACAAGAGACCCAGTACTTC.

The chain links TRBV12-3 or TRBV12-4 to TRBJ1-2; D gene ambiguous. Between the trimmed V and J ends, which lost 5 bases and 7 bases, there was a span of 17 bases. CDR3 length: 14 residues. CDR3 sequence (DNA): TGTGCCAGCAGTCCGGGCACCCGCGCGGTTGGCTACACCTTC. This translates into CASSPGTRAVGYTF.

This clonotype has a count of ten or more. The chain carries TRBV12-3 or TRBV12-4 and TRBJ2-1; 9 positions agree with TRBD1. J lost 7 bases, V lost 7 bases, and 14 bases had no gene match. This CDR3 has 16 amino acids. CDR3 loop: CASTTGAGQGVNEQFF. The CDR3 DNA reads as TGTGCCAGCACCACTGGTGCGGGACAGGGAGTAAATGAGCAGTTCTTC.

A note on this clonotype: At one of its ends the junction is not consistent with the germline gene, which may arise from a read error. This chain uses TRBV29-1 with TRBJ1-1; D gene unclear. The CDR3 has 15 residues. CDR1 is SQVTM, CDR2 ANQGSEA, per germline. CDR3 loop: CSVEPRAFGNTEAFF. The CDR3 DNA reads as TGCAGCGTTGAACCCAGAGCATTCGGAAACACTGAAGCCTTCTTT.

Only a few counts were recorded for this clonotype. V and J are TRBV20-1 and TRBJ1-5, with 9 bases matching TRBD1. The germline gives CDR1 DFQATT, CDR2 SNEGSKA (reference sequence). The ends lost 3 bases at V and 6 bases at J; junction bases unmatched: 9. CDR3 length: 15 amino acids. As DNA, the CDR3 is TGCAGTGCTAGGGTCCCCGGACAGGGGAGTCAGCCCCAGCATTTT. Its translation is CSARVPGQGSQPQHF.

This clonotype came up a few times. V is TRBV28 and J is TRBJ1-3; D remains ambiguous. V lost 5 bases, J lost 7 bases, and 15 bases lay in between. Germline V gene data show CDR1 as MDHEN and CDR2 as SYDVKM. The CDR3 is made up of 14 amino acids. CDR3 protein: CASSPPGYRNTIYF. CDR3 bases: TGTGCCAGCAGTCCCCCCGGTTACCGGAACACCATATATTTT.

For this clonotype: The conserved closing phenylalanine or tryptophan is absent in this CDR3, likely reflecting a read error. This chain connects TRBV29-1 to TRBJ2-3; a possible D gene is TRBD1 (6 bases). CDR1 and CDR2 (germline): SQVTM, ANQGSEA. V gave up 4 bases and J gave up 0 bases, with 8 bases separating them. The CDR3 length is 13 residues. CDR3 in amino acids: CSVGQGSTDTQYS. CDR3 sequence (DNA): TGCAGCGTTGGTCAGGGGAGCACAGATACGCAGTATTCT.

The table lists this clonotype with a few counts. The chain links TRBV29-1 to TRBJ2-3, with D perhaps TRBD1 or TRBD2 (5 bases each). V was cut by 6 bases and J by 0 bases, with 19 bases left in between. This CDR3 contains 16 residues. Germline loops: CDR1 SQVTM, CDR2 ANQGSEA. The CDR3 DNA reads as TGCAGCGTCCCTGTGTGGGGACCCCAAAGCACAGATACGCAGTATTTT. Protein sequence: CSVPVWGPQSTDTQYF.

There are a few counts of this clonotype. The chain combines TRBV6-6 with TRBJ2-1, with TRBD2 identical over 8 bases. The J call may be faulty, since TRBJ2-7 better matches the DNA end. Germline-derived CDR1 and CDR2 are MNHNY and SVGAGI (reference sequence). This CDR3 is built from 16 residues. CDR3 coding DNA: TGTGCCAGCAGTTACTCCGGCGGGGGGCCCTCCTACGAGCAGTACTTC. Translated, it gives CASSYSGGGPSYEQYF.

This clonotype was seen a few times. The chain recombines TRBV12-3 or TRBV12-4 with TRBJ2-1; D uncertain. This CDR3 comprises 13 residues. V lost 3 bases and J lost 7, with 10 bases in between. CDR3 region: CASSLNRDNEQFF. CDR3 sequence (DNA): TGTGCCAGCAGTTTGAATAGAGATAATGAGCAGTTCTTC.